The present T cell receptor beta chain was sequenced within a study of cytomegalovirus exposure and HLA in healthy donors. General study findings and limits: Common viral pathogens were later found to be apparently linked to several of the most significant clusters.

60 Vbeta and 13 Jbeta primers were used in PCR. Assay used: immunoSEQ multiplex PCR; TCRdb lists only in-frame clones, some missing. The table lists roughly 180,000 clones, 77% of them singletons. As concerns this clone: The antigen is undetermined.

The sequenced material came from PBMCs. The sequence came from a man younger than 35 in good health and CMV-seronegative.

The CDR3 DNA sequence: TGTGCCAGCTCCTCGGGGGTCCGTTCAGACGAGACCCAGTACTTC. Translation: CASSSGVRSDETQYF. The chain has TRBV6-5 and TRBJ2-5; maybe TRBD2 (6 bases). This CDR3 region has 15 residues. Trimming removed 8 bases at V and 5 bases at J, with 21 bases between. Germline V gene sequence: CDR1 MNHEY, CDR2 SVGAGI.